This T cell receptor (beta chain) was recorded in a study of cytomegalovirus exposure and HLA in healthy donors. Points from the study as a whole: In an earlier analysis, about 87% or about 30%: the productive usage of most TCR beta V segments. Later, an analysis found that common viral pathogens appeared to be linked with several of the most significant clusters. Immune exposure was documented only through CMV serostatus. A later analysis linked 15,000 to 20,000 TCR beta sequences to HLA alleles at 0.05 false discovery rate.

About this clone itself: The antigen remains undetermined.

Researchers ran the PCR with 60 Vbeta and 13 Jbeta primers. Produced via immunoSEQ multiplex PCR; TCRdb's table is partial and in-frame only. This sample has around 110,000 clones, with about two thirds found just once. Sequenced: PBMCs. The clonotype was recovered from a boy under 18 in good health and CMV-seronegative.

Here the CDR3 reads CSAFQGDEKLFF. The DNA for the CDR3 is TGCAGCGCATTTCAGGGGGATGAAAAACTGTTTTTT. The chain joins TRBV29-1 to TRBJ1-4, with 7 nucleotides matching TRBD1. This CDR3 contains 12 residues. Germline CDR1 SQVTM, CDR2 ANQGSEA. The V gene end was trimmed by 7 bases and the J gene end by 6 bases; junction bases not matched to a gene: 5.